This TCR beta chain derives from a study of cytomegalovirus exposure and HLA in healthy donors. Across the study: HLA-typed donors contributed 80 million to 85 million unique TCRs, which were held in an early data release.

The PCR had 60 Vbeta and 13 Jbeta primers. The protocol was immunoSEQ multiplex PCR, while the TCRdb copy is restricted to in-frame clones and leaves out a portion. The table has 100,000 to 150,000 clones, around 79% seen once. The germline gives CDR1 LNHDA, CDR2 SQIVND (reference sequence). CDR3 size: 17 residues. V was pared by 1 base and J by 7 bases, with 11 bases of the junction left unmatched. V usage is TRBV19 and J usage is TRBJ1-5; 9 bases are a match to TRBD1. This TCR came from a woman aged 40 to 55 in good health and CMV-seropositive. The specimen sequenced was PBMCs. CDR3 in amino acids: CASSIAIGTGGWQPQHF. The CDR3 nucleotides read TGTGCCAGTAGTATAGCTATAGGCACAGGGGGCTGGCAGCCCCAGCATTTT. Full variable domain (missing parts from reference TRBV19 and TRBJ1-5): DGGITQSPKYLFRKEGQNVTLSCEQNLNHDAMYWYRQDPGQGLRLIYYSQIVNDFQKGDIAEGYSVSREKKESFPLTVTSAQKNPTAFYLCASSIAIGTGGWQPQHFGDGTRLSIL.